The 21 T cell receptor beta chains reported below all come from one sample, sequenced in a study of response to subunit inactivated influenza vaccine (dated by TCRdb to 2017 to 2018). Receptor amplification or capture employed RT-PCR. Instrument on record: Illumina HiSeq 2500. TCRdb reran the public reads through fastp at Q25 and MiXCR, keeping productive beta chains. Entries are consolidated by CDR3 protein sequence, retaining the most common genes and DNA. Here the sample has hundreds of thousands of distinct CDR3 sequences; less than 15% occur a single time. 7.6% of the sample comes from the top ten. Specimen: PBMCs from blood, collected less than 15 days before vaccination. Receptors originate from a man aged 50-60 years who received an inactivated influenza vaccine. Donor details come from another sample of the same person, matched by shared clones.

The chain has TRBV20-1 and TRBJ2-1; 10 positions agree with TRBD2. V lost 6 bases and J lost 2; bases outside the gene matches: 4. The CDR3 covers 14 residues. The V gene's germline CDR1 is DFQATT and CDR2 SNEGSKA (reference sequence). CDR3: CSAHTSGTYNEQFF. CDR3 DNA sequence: TGCAGTGCCCACACTAGCGGGACCTACAATGAGCAGTTCTTC.

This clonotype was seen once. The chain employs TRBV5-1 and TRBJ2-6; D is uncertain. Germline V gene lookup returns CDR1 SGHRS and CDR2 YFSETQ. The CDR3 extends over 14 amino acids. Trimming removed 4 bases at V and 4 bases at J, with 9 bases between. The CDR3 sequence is CASSNNGGANVLTF. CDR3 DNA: TGCGCCAGCAGCAACAACGGCGGGGCCAACGTCCTGACTTTC.

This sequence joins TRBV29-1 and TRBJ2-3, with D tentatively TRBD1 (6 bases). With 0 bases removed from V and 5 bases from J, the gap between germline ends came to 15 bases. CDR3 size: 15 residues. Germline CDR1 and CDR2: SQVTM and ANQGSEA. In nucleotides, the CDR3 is TGCAGCGTTGAAGATATGAACAGGGTGGGAGATACGCAGTATTTT. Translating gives CSVEDMNRVGDTQYF.

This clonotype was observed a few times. The CDR3 DNA reads as TGTGCCAGCAGTTTAGCCCCGGACAGGGGGTATGGCTACACCTTC. Translation gives CASSLAPDRGYGYTF. The chain combines TRBV27 with TRBJ1-2; 10 bases agree with TRBD1. Germline-derived CDR1 and CDR2 are MNHEY and SMNVEV (reference sequence). The junction had 5 bases not matched to a gene; V was cut back by 2 bases and J by 5 bases. CDR3 length: 15 residues.

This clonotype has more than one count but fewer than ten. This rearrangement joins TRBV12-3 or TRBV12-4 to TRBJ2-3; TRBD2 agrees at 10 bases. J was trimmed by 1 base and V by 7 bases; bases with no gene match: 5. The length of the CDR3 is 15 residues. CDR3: CASTLLAGGTDTQYF. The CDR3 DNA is TGTGCCAGCACCCTCCTAGCGGGGGGCACAGATACGCAGTATTTT.

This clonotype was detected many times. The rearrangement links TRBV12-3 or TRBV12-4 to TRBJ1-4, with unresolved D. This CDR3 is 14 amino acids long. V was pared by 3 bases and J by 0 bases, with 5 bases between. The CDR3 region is CASSFFATNEKLFF. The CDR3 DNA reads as TGTGCCAGCAGTTTCTTTGCAACTAATGAAAAACTGTTTTTT.

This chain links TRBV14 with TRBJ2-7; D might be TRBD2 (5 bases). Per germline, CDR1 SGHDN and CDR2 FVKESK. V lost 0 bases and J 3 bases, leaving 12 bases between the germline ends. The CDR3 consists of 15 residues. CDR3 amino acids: CASSQDLAGLYEQYF. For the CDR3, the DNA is TGTGCCAGCAGCCAAGATCTCGCGGGCCTCTACGAGCAGTACTTC. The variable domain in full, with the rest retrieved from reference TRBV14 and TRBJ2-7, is EAGVTQFPSHSVIEKGQTVTLRCDPISGHDNLYWYRRVMGKEIKFLLHFVKESKQDESGMPNNRFLAERTGGTYSTLKVQPAELEDSGVYFCASSQDLAGLYEQYFGPGTRLTVT.

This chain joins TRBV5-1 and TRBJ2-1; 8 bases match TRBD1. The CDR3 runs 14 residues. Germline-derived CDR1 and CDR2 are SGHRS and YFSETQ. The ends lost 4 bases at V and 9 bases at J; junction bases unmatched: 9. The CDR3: CASSRNTGGGEQFF. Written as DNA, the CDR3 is TGCGCCAGCAGCCGAAACACAGGGGGTGGTGAGCAGTTCTTC.

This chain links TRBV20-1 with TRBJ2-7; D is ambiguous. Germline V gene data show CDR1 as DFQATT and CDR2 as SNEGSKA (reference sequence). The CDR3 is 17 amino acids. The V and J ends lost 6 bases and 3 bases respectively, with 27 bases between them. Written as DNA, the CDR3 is TGCAGTGCCCCTGGGCGCGGTGTCGGCGGAGCATACTACGAGCAGTACTTC. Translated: CSAPGRGVGGAYYEQYF.

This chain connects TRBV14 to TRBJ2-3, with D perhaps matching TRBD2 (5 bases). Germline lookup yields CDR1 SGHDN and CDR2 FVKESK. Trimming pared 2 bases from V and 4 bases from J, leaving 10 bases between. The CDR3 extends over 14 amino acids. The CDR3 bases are TGTGCCAGCAGCCAAATAGGACTCTCAGATACGCAGTATTTT. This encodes CASSQIGLSDTQYF. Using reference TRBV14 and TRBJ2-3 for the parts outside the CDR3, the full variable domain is EAGVTQFPSHSVIEKGQTVTLRCDPISGHDNLYWYRRVMGKEIKFLLHFVKESKQDESGMPNNRFLAERTGGTYSTLKVQPAELEDSGVYFCASSQIGLSDTQYFGPGTRLTVL.

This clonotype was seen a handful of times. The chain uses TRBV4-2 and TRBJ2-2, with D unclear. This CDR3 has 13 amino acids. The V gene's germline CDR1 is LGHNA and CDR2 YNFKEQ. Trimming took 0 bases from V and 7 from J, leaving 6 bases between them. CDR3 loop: CASSQDLIGELFF. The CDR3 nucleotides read TGTGCCAGCAGCCAAGATTTGATCGGGGAGCTGTTTTTT.

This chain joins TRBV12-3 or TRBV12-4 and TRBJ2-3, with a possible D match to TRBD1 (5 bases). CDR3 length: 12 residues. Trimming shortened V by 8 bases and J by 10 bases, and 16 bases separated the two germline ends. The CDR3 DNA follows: TGTGCCAGCGGCCCCTGGGGCGGTGCGCAGTATTTT. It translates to CASGPWGGAQYF.

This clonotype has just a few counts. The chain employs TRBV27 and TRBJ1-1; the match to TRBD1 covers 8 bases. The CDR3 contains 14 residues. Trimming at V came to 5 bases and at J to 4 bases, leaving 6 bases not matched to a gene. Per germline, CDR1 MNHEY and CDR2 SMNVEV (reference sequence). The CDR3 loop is CASSLGQVATEAFF. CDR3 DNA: TGTGCCAGCAGTCTGGGACAGGTGGCCACTGAAGCTTTCTTT.

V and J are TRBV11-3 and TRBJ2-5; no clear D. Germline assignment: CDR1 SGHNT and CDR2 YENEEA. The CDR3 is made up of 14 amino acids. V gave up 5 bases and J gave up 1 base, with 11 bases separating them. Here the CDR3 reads CASSAATGQETQYF. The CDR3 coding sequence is TGTGCCAGCAGCGCCGCAACGGGCCAAGAGACCCAGTACTTC.

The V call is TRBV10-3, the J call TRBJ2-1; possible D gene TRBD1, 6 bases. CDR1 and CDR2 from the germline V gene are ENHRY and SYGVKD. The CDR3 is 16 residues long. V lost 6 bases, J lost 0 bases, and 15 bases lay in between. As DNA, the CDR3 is TGTGCCATCAGCGCGACCAGGGGTAGCTCCTACAATGAGCAGTTCTTC. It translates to CAISATRGSSYNEQFF.

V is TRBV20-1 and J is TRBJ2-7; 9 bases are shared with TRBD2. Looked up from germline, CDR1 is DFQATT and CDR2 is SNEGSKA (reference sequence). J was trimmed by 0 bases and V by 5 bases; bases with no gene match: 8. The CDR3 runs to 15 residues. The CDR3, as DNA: TGCAGTGCTGAGGACCTAGCGGGGAGCTCCTACGAGCAGTACTTC. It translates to CSAEDLAGSSYEQYF.

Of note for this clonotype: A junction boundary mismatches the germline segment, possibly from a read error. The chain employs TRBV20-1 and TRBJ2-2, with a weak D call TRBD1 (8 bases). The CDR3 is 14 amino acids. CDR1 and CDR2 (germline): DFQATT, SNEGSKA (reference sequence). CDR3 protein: CSARAQGASGKLFF. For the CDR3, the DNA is TGCAGTGCTAGAGCCCAGGGGGCGAGCGGGAAGCTGTTTTTT.

CDR3 in DNA: TGTGCCAGCAGCCCCGGGGGGGTCGGGCAGCCCCAGCATTTT. It codes for CASSPGGVGQPQHF. V is TRBV5-5 and J is TRBJ1-5; possibly TRBD1 for D (5 bases). V shed 4 bases and J shed 7 bases, with 15 bases lying between them. The CDR3 spans 14 residues. Germline V gives CDR1 SGHKS, CDR2 YYEKEE (reference sequence). Using reference TRBV5-5 and TRBJ1-5 for the parts outside the CDR3, the full variable domain is DAGVTQSPTHLIKTRGQQVTLRCSPISGHKSVSWYQQVLGQGPQFIFQYYEKEERGRGNFPDRFSARQFPNYSSELNVNALLLGDSALYLCASSPGGVGQPQHFGDGTRLSIL.

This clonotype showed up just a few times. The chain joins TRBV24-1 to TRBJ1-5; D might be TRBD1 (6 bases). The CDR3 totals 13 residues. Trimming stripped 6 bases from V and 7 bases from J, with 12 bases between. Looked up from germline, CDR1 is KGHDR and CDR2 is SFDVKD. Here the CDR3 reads CATSQGGGQPQHF. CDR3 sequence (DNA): TGTGCCACCAGTCAGGGAGGGGGACAGCCCCAGCATTTT.

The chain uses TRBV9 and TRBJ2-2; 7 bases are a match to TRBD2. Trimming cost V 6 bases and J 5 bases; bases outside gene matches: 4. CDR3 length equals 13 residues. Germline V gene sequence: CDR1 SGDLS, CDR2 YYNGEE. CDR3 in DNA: TGTGCCAGCACCTACGGGGGGACCGGGGAGCTGTTTTTT. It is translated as CASTYGGTGELFF.

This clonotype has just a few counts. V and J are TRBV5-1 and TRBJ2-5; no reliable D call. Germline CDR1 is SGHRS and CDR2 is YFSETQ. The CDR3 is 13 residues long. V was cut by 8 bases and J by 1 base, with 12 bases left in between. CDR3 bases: TGCGCCAGTCATTCAGGAATCCAAGAGACCCAGTACTTC. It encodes CASHSGIQETQYF.